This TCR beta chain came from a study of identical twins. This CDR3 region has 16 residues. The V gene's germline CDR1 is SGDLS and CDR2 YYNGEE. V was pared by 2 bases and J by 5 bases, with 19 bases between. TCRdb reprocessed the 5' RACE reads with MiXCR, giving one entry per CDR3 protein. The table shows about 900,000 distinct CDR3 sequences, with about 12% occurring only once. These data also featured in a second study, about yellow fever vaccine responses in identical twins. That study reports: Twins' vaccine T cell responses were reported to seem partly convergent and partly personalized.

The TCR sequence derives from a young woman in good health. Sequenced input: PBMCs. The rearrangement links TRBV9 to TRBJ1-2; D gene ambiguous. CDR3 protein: CASSVILLSGGYGYTF. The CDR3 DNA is TGTGCCAGCAGCGTTATTCTATTGAGTGGAGGGTATGGCTACACCTTC.